Each of the 21 T cell receptor beta chains below was sequenced from the same sample in a study of early T cells in non-severe SARS-CoV-2 infection. Each CDR3 protein gets one entry after TCRdb re-called the 5' RACE reads with MiXCR. The sample includes about 110,000 distinct CDR3 sequences, 9% to 14% seen only once; the top ten take 3% to 3.5%. Sequencing was done on a sample of whole blood. The source of these receptors is an adult who was a healthcare worker with PCR-confirmed SARS-CoV-2 infection or an uninfected control (not recorded which).

This CDR3 reads CASSFWLADNEQFF. CDR3 coding DNA: TGTGCCAGCAGTTTCTGGCTAGCGGACAATGAGCAGTTCTTC. The rearrangement joins TRBV12-3 or TRBV12-4 to TRBJ2-1; 7 bases are a match to TRBD2. The length of the CDR3 is 14 residues. V was pared by 3 bases and J by 5 bases, with 4 bases of the junction left unmatched.

The J gene is TRBJ2-1, the V gene TRBV24-1; 16 bases fit TRBD2. Germline CDR1 KGHDR, CDR2 SFDVKD. This CDR3 contains 16 residues. Trimming took 3 bases from V and 7 from J; bases not matched to a gene: 2. CDR3: CATSDLGLAGGNEQFF. The CDR3 DNA reads TGTGCCACCAGTGATCTGGGACTAGCGGGAGGGAATGAGCAGTTCTTC.

The chain joins TRBV7-2 to TRBJ2-1; the D is unclear. Germline V gene data show CDR1 as SGHTA and CDR2 as FQGNSA. This CDR3 region has 14 residues. Trimming took 5 bases from V and 2 from J, leaving 10 bases between them. Written as DNA, the CDR3 is TGTGCCAGCAGCAAAAGAGGTCCCTACAATGAGCAGTTCTTC. This translates into CASSKRGPYNEQFF. The full variable domain, in which reference TRBV7-2 and TRBJ2-1 provide the parts outside the CDR3, is GAGVSQSPSNKVTEKGKDVELRCDPISGHTALYWYRQSLGQGLEFLIYFQGNSAPDKSGLPSDRFSAERTGGSVSTLTIQRTQQEDSAVYLCASSKRGPYNEQFFGPGTRLTVL.

This clonotype was recorded at least ten times. The genes are TRBV3-1 and TRBJ1-2, with 7 bases matching TRBD1. V shed 5 bases and J 8 bases; nucleotides not matched to a gene: 11. Germline assignment: CDR1 LGHDT and CDR2 YNNKEL (reference sequence). This CDR3 is 14 amino acids long. CDR3 in DNA: TGTGCCAGCAGCGATACCAAGACAGGGAGAGGCTACACCTTC. Protein product: CASSDTKTGRGYTF.

This clonotype was counted at least ten times. The chain carries TRBV28 and TRBJ1-4; D gene ambiguous. The germline CDR1 and CDR2 sequences are MDHEN and SYDVKM. This CDR3 comprises 15 residues. Between the trimmed V and J ends, which lost 3 bases and 0 bases, there was a span of 8 bases. Written as DNA, the CDR3 is TGTGCCAGCAGTTTGGGCGGGGCAACTAATGAAAAACTGTTTTTT. Its translation: CASSLGGATNEKLFF.

Ten or more counts support this clonotype. This chain uses TRBV9 with TRBJ2-5, with TRBD2 as a possible D gene (7 bases). V dropped 3 bases and J dropped 1 base, with 13 bases sitting between them. This CDR3 region has 15 residues. CDR1 and CDR2 (germline): SGDLS, YYNGEE. The CDR3 region is CASSAEGGLQETQYF. CDR3 DNA: TGTGCCAGCAGCGCGGAGGGGGGGCTCCAAGAGACCCAGTACTTC.

The sample holds a few counts of this clonotype. This chain joins TRBV29-1 and TRBJ2-7, with D tentatively TRBD2 (6 bases). The germline V and J ends were trimmed by 1 base and 5 bases, with 18 bases remaining between them. The CDR3 consists of 15 residues. Per germline, CDR1 SQVTM and CDR2 ANQGSEA. CDR3: CSVEVVGLTADEQYF. CDR3 in DNA: TGCAGCGTTGAAGTAGTAGGACTAACCGCGGACGAGCAGTACTTC.

In this sample, this clonotype turned up a few times. The chain carries TRBV7-6 and TRBJ1-4; perhaps TRBD1 as D (6 bases). V lost 4 bases and J 10 bases, leaving 16 bases between the germline ends. This CDR3 region has 14 residues. Germline CDR1 and CDR2: SGHVS and FNYEAQ. In DNA form, the CDR3 reads TGTGCCAGCAGCTCCGGCGGGGGGCAGGGAAAACTGTTTTTT. It specifies CASSSGGGQGKLFF.

This chain connects TRBV15 to TRBJ2-2; no clear D. This CDR3 has 13 amino acids. Germline CDR1 reads LNHNV; CDR2 reads YYDKDF (reference sequence). V was cut by 0 bases and J by 5 bases, with 4 bases left in between. The CDR3 spells CATSRDRTGELFF. The CDR3 nucleotides read TGTGCCACCAGCAGAGATCGTACCGGGGAGCTGTTTTTT.

This clonotype was detected a few times. This chain joins TRBV28 and TRBJ1-5, with TRBD1 matching 7 bases. The ends lost 5 bases at V and 2 bases at J; junction bases unmatched: 9. CDR1 and CDR2 (germline): MDHEN, SYDVKM. The CDR3 has 16 residues. The CDR3 sequence: CASSTTGEGRNQPQHF. The CDR3 DNA reads TGTGCCAGCAGTACCACAGGGGAAGGGCGCAATCAGCCCCAGCATTTT.

The sample holds a few counts of this clonotype. This chain joins TRBV19 and TRBJ2-3, with D perhaps assigned TRBD1 or TRBD2 (6 bases each). The CDR3 length is 14 residues. Germline V lookup: CDR1 LNHDA, CDR2 SQIVND (reference sequence). Trimming shortened V by 10 bases and J by 3 bases, and 17 bases separated the two germline ends. CDR3 sequence: CATQTGGSTDTQYF. The CDR3 DNA follows: TGTGCCACCCAGACCGGGGGCTCAACAGATACGCAGTATTTT.

V gene TRBV11-3 combines with J gene TRBJ2-7, with a tentative D call TRBD1 (5 bases). Trimming removed 7 bases at V and 0 bases at J, with 16 bases between. Germline lookup yields CDR1 SGHNT and CDR2 YENEEA. This CDR3 comprises 15 residues. CDR3 coding DNA: TGTGCCAGCACCCCCAAGGGGCCTAGCTCCTACGAGCAGTACTTC. Translating gives CASTPKGPSSYEQYF.

CDR3 coding DNA: TGTGCCAGCAGCAAAGCGGGAGTCGTGGAGACCCAGTACTTC. It encodes CASSKAGVVETQYF. V and J are TRBV3-1 and TRBJ2-5; 8 bases are a match to TRBD2. The length of the CDR3 is 14 residues. With V trimmed by 5 bases and J by 5 bases, 7 bases remained unmatched. Germline V gives CDR1 LGHDT, CDR2 YNNKEL (reference sequence).

This clonotype has ten or more counts. J is TRBJ1-2 and V is TRBV18; the D is unclear. Germline CDR1 and CDR2: KGHSH and LQKENI. The CDR3 is made up of 14 amino acids. Trimming shortened V by 6 bases and J by 1 base, and 12 bases separated the two germline ends. The CDR3 DNA follows: TGTGCCAGCTCCCCCGAGTCTCTTAACTATGGCTACACCTTC. Translated, it gives CASSPESLNYGYTF.

This clonotype was seen at least ten times. The chain carries TRBV28 and TRBJ2-7, with D perhaps matching TRBD1 or TRBD2 (5 bases each). This CDR3 is 16 amino acids long. Trimming cost V 6 bases and J 2 bases, with 20 bases left between them. Germline assignment: CDR1 MDHEN and CDR2 SYDVKM. The CDR3 region is CASSFVPGRMTYEQYF. As DNA, the CDR3 is TGTGCCAGCAGCTTTGTACCGGGACGGATGACCTACGAGCAGTACTTC.

This clonotype was observed a handful of times. V usage is TRBV19 and J usage is TRBJ2-1; 10 nucleotides agree with TRBD2. CDR1 is LNHDA, CDR2 SQIVND, per germline (reference sequence). With V trimmed by 8 bases and J by 5 bases, 6 bases remained unmatched. CDR3 length: 14 residues. CDR3 nucleotides: TGTGCCAGTCGTCTAGCGGGAGTCCACAATGAGCAGTTCTTC. Translation: CASRLAGVHNEQFF.

The V gene is TRBV6-1, the J gene TRBJ2-7; D unclear. Germline CDR1 MNHNS, CDR2 SASEGT. V was pared by 2 bases and J by 3 bases, with 2 bases between. This CDR3 spans 11 amino acids. The CDR3 protein is CASSESYEQYF. DNA of the CDR3: TGTGCCAGCAGTGAAAGCTACGAGCAGTACTTC.

This chain uses TRBV27 with TRBJ2-1, with D maybe TRBD1 (5 bases). The germline V gene encodes CDR1 MNHEY and CDR2 SMNVEV (reference sequence). There are 16 residues in the CDR3. V dropped 6 bases and J dropped 0 bases, with 15 bases sitting between them. In DNA form, the CDR3 reads TGTGCCAGCAGGGGTAACGGACACCCCTCCTACAATGAGCAGTTCTTC. Translated: CASRGNGHPSYNEQFF.

The chain carries TRBV5-1 and TRBJ2-7; D assignment may be TRBD1 or TRBD2 (6 bases each). Trimming pared 0 bases from V and 2 bases from J, leaving 15 bases between. From germline, CDR1 is SGHRS and CDR2 YFSETQ. This CDR3 is built from 16 residues. CDR3: CASSLEGGGSTYEQYF. The CDR3 DNA reads as TGCGCCAGCAGCTTGGAGGGGGGCGGAAGTACCTACGAGCAGTACTTC.

This clonotype was found many times. The chain links TRBV6-6 to TRBJ2-7; tentative D call: TRBD2 (6 bases). The germline V and J ends were trimmed by 4 bases and 0 bases, with 13 bases remaining between them. Germline V gene data show CDR1 as MNHNY and CDR2 as SVGAGI (reference sequence). The CDR3 is 15 residues long. For the CDR3, the DNA is TGTGCCAGCAGTTCCCCGGGACTGACCTCCTACGAGCAGTACTTC. Amino acids: CASSSPGLTSYEQYF.

V usage is TRBV5-4 and J usage is TRBJ2-3, with 10 bases identical to TRBD2. This CDR3 has 14 residues. Losses at the gene ends were 6 bases for V and 4 bases for J; bases not matched to a gene: 5. The germline V gene encodes CDR1 SGHNT and CDR2 YYREEE (reference sequence). Here the CDR3 reads CASTLAGGADTQYF. Here the CDR3 DNA reads TGTGCCAGCACCTTAGCGGGGGGTGCAGATACGCAGTATTTT.